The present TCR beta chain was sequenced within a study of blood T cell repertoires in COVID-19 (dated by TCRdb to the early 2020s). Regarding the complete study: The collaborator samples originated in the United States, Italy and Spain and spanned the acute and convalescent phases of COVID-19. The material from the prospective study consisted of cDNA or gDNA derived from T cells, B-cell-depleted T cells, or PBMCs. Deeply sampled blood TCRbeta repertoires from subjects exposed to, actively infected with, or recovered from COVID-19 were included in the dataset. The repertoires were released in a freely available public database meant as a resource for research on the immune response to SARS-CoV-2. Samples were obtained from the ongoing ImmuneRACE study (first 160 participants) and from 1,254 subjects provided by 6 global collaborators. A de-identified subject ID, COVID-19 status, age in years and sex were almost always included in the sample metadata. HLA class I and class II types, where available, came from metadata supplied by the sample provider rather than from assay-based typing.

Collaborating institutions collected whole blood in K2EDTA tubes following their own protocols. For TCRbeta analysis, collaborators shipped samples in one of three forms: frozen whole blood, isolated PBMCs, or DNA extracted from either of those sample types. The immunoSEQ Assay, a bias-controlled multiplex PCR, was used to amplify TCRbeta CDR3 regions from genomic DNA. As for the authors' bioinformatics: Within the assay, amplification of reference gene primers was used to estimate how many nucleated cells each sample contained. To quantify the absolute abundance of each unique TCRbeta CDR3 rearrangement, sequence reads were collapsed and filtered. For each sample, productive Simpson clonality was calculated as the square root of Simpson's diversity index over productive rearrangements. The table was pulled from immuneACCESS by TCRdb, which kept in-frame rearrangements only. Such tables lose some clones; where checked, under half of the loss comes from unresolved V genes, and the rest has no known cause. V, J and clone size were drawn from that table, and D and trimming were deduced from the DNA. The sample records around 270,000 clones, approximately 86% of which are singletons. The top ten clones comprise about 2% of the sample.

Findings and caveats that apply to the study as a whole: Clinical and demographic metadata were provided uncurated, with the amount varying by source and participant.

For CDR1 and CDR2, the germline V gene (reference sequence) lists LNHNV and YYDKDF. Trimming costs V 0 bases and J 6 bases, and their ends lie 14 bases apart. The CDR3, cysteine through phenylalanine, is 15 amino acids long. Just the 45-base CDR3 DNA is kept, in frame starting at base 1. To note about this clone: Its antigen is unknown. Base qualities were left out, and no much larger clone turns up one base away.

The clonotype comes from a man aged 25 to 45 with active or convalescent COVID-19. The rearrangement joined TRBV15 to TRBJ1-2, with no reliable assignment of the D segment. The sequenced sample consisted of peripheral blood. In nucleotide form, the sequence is TGTGCCACCAGCAGAGATCGAGGCCGGAGCCATGGCTACACCTTC. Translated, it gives CATSRDRGRSHGYTF.